The present T cell receptor beta chain was sequenced within a study of early stage breast cancer tumors. Across the whole study: Seven to nine ER+/PR+/HER2- tumors were invasive ductal; a few were invasive lobular.

This CDR3 contains 14 residues. The germline V gene has CDR1 KGHSH and CDR2 LQKENI. V dropped 3 bases and J dropped 3; count of bases not matched to a gene: 2. Assay used: immunoSEQ multiplex PCR; TCRdb lists only in-frame clones, some missing. The repertoire holds about 69,000 clones, with around 80% as singletons. This chain connects TRBV18 to TRBJ2-1; 7 nucleotides line up with TRBD2. Input material: blood. This receptor was taken from a person aged 40 to 49 with breast cancer. CDR3 in DNA: TGTGCCAGCTCACCCACTAGCGTCTACAATGAGCAGTTCTTC. It translates to CASSPTSVYNEQFF. Based on the CDR3 plus reference TRBV18 and TRBJ2-1, the full variable domain is NAGVMQNPRHLVRRRGQEARLRCSPMKGHSHVYWYRQLPEEGLKFMVYLQKENIIDESGMPKERFSAEFPKEGPSILRIQQVVRGDSAAYFCASSPTSVYNEQFFGPGTRLTVL.